The next 19 T cell receptor beta chains were all read from a single sample in a study of cytomegalovirus exposure and HLA in healthy donors. A multiplex PCR was run with 60 Vbeta primers and 13 Jbeta primers. The method was immunoSEQ multiplex PCR; TCRdb's version includes in-frame clones alone and lacks a portion of them. Here the sample table reports approximately 130,000 clones. Sequencing used PBMCs. The receptors were gathered from a woman between 55 and 75 years old in good health and CMV-seronegative.

The V gene is TRBV19, the J gene TRBJ2-7; TRBD2 matches at 8 bases. Germline CDR1 reads LNHDA; CDR2 reads SQIVND (reference sequence). Germline trimming cut 1 base from V and 4 bases from J; bases unmatched to any gene: 6. This CDR3 is 15 amino acids long. DNA of the CDR3: TGTGCCAGTAGTATAGGCAGCGGGAGTATTTACGAGCAGTACTTC. Its protein product is CASSIGSGSIYEQYF.

Comments on this clone: Different DNA sequences within this sample yield the same CDR3. The chain combines TRBV5-6 with TRBJ2-7, with D perhaps TRBD2 (5 bases). The V gene lost 4 bases and the J gene lost 4 bases, with 21 bases spanning the gap. The CDR3 totals 16 residues. Germline assignment: CDR1 SGHDT and CDR2 YYEEEE. The CDR3 DNA follows: TGTGCCAGCAGCGCTGAGCTGGACTCATCACCTTACGAGCAGTACTTC. As protein: CASSAELDSSPYEQYF.

CDR3 sequence: CASSPGGSGVKNEQYF. The CDR3 DNA follows: TGTGCCAGCAGCCCCGGGGGTAGCGGGGTAAAAAACGAGCAGTACTTC. The rearrangement joins TRBV7-9 to TRBJ2-7; 8 nucleotides agree with TRBD2. Losses at the gene ends were 5 bases for V and 5 bases for J; bases not matched to a gene: 14. The germline V gene encodes CDR1 SEHNR and CDR2 FQNEAQ (reference sequence). The CDR3 consists of 16 residues.

Points on this clone: One end of the junction is discordant with germline, which a read error may explain. J is TRBJ2-1 and V is TRBV5-1, with D perhaps TRBD2 (5 bases). This CDR3 spans 15 amino acids. Per the germline V gene, CDR1 is SGHRS and CDR2 is YFSETQ. For the CDR3, the DNA is TGCGCCGGCAGCCTCCCCGGTACTAGACACAATGAGCAGTTCTTC. Its protein is CAGSLPGTRHNEQFF.

The V gene is TRBV10-3, the J gene TRBJ2-7, with TRBD1 identical over 11 bases. J gave up 2 bases and V 4 bases, and 1 base lay outside the gene matches. The CDR3 length is 14 residues. Germline V gene lookup returns CDR1 ENHRY and CDR2 SYGVKD. CDR3 nucleotide sequence: TGTGCCATCAGTGTGGGACAGGGGGCCTACGAGCAGTACTTC. Translating gives CAISVGQGAYEQYF.

CDR3 in DNA: TGCAGCGTTGAACCTGGCGAGACCCAGTACTTC. This gives the protein CSVEPGETQYF. V usage is TRBV29-1 and J usage is TRBJ2-5, with no clear D. V was clipped by 2 bases and J by 5 bases, with 6 bases between them. The CDR3 loop spans 11 amino acids. Germline values: CDR1 SQVTM, CDR2 ANQGSEA. The whole variable domain, remainder taken from reference TRBV29-1 and TRBJ2-5, is SAVISQKPSRDICQRGTSLTIQCQVDSQVTMMFWYRQQPGQSLTLIATANQGSEATYESGFVIDKFPISRPNLTFSTLTVSNMSPEDSSIYLCSVEPGETQYFGPGTRLLVL.

The rearrangement uses TRBV29-1 and TRBJ2-1, with 9 positions matching TRBD2. The CDR3 spans 18 residues. Germline V CDR1 and CDR2: SQVTM, ANQGSEA. The J segment lost 0 bases and the V segment lost 3 bases, leaving 12 bases of the junction unmatched. The CDR3: CSVDVAGALFSSYNEQFF. The CDR3, as DNA: TGCAGCGTTGATGTAGCGGGGGCCCTTTTTAGCTCCTACAATGAGCAGTTCTTC.

The gene calls are TRBV6-1 and TRBJ1-5, with D possibly matching TRBD1 (5 bases). Germline V lookup: CDR1 MNHNS, CDR2 SASEGT. V lost 3 bases and J 0 bases, leaving 12 bases between the germline ends. The CDR3 is 16 residues long. CDR3 region: CASSDLTAFSNQPQHF. In nucleotides, the CDR3 is TGTGCCAGCAGTGACTTGACAGCCTTTAGCAATCAGCCCCAGCATTTT.

The V call is TRBV6-1, the J call TRBJ1-1, with TRBD1 matching 8 bases. CDR1 is MNHNS and CDR2 is SASEGT in the germline V gene. V shed 6 bases, J shed 7 bases, and the junction held 4 bases outside the gene matches. CDR3 size: 12 residues. This CDR3 is CASRTGTGEAFF. CDR3 DNA sequence: TGTGCCAGCAGAACCGGGACAGGTGAAGCTTTCTTT.

The chain combines TRBV10-3 with TRBJ2-6; 12 bases agree with TRBD1. There are 18 residues in the CDR3. Germline trimming cut 6 bases from V and 1 base from J; bases unmatched to any gene: 7. Germline V gives CDR1 ENHRY, CDR2 SYGVKD. In DNA, the CDR3 is TGTGCCATCAGCGCCGGGACAGGGGGCGGTTCTGGGGCCAACGTCCTGACTTTC. This sequence encodes CAISAGTGGGSGANVLTF.

The gene calls are TRBV9 and TRBJ2-3; D possibly corresponds to TRBD1 (5 bases). The CDR3 covers 15 residues. Germline CDR1 reads SGDLS; CDR2 reads YYNGEE. Trimming shortened V by 1 base and J by 1 base, and 10 bases separated the two germline ends. The CDR3 is CASSVSGIGTDTQYF. The CDR3 DNA is TGTGCCAGCAGCGTATCAGGGATTGGCACAGATACGCAGTATTTT.

The V gene is TRBV2, the J gene TRBJ1-5; the D gene is possibly TRBD1 (5 bases). The CDR3 contains 15 residues. V dropped 6 bases and J dropped 3 bases, with 15 bases sitting between them. Germline values: CDR1 SNHLY, CDR2 FYNNEI. This chain's CDR3 is CASSGDGGFNQPQHF. As DNA, the CDR3 is TGTGCCAGCAGCGGGGACGGGGGATTCAATCAGCCCCAGCATTTT.

V is TRBV10-3 and J is TRBJ2-1; 14 positions match TRBD2. This CDR3 spans 16 amino acids. From germline, CDR1 is ENHRY and CDR2 SYGVKD. The trim removed 8 bases at V and 2 bases at J, leaving 5 bases unmatched. The CDR3 DNA reads as TGTGCCATCTCGGGACTAGCGGGAGCTACCTACAATGAGCAGTTCTTC. Protein: CAISGLAGATYNEQFF.

The genes are TRBV13 and TRBJ2-3; TRBD2 matches 8 bases. Trimming removed 4 bases from V and 8 bases from J; junction bases left unmatched: 8. The CDR3 contains 14 residues. The germline V gene encodes CDR1 PRHDT and CDR2 FYEKMQ (reference sequence). The CDR3 DNA follows: TGTGCCAGCAGCTCGTTTAGCGGGGATTTTACGCAGTATTTT. This translates into CASSSFSGDFTQYF.

The chain employs TRBV6-5 and TRBJ2-1, with a weak D call TRBD2 (6 bases). V gave up 5 bases and J gave up 8 bases, with 19 bases separating them. Per germline, CDR1 MNHEY and CDR2 SVGAGI. The CDR3 is 15 residues long. CDR3 sequence: CASSPRLGDSYEQFF. CDR3 sequence (DNA): TGTGCCAGCAGTCCGCGACTAGGGGATTCATATGAGCAGTTCTTC.

The CDR3 DNA sequence: TGCGCCGGGTTTAGAGGTCAGCCCCAGCATTTT. Encoded protein: CAGFRGQPQHF. The chain uses TRBV10-1 and TRBJ1-5, with D unresolved. Per the germline V gene, CDR1 is WNHNN and CDR2 is SYGVQD (reference sequence). Deletions cut 11 bases from V and 6 bases from J, with 11 bases between. The CDR3 length is 11 residues.

J is TRBJ1-2 and V is TRBV4-1; 7 bases agree with TRBD1. Germline-derived CDR1 and CDR2 are MGHRA and YSYEKL. The CDR3 loop spans 15 amino acids. The junction had 6 bases not matched to a gene; V was cut back by 0 bases and J by 5 bases. DNA for the CDR3: TGCGCCAGCAGCCAAGATGAGGGGGCCAATTATGGCTACACCTTC. Residues: CASSQDEGANYGYTF.

The chain couples TRBV2 to TRBJ1-2; 8 bases align to TRBD1. The germline V gene has CDR1 SNHLY and CDR2 FYNNEI. J was trimmed by 6 bases and V by 3 bases; bases with no gene match: 3. The CDR3 is 13 amino acids. CDR3 nucleotides: TGTGCCAGCAGTGATTCACAGGGGGATGGCTACACCTTC. This codes for CASSDSQGDGYTF.

The CDR3 is CAIRRTSSGSYNEQFF. DNA of the CDR3: TGTGCCATCAGGAGAACCTCTAGCGGGAGCTACAATGAGCAGTTCTTC. The V and J genes are TRBV10-3 and TRBJ2-1, with 10 bases matching TRBD2. Germline CDR1 is ENHRY and CDR2 is SYGVKD. Germline trimming cut 6 bases from V and 3 bases from J; bases unmatched to any gene: 8. CDR3 length equals 16 residues.